Following are 32 T cell receptor beta chains from one sample sequenced in a study of T cells in Graves' hyperthyroidism and ophthalmopathy. RNA transcripts provided the source from which TCR beta CDR3 regions were amplified. When the TCR CDR3 underwent first-round RT-PCR, the HTBI primer set was used. TCRdb used MiXCR to reprocess the multiplex PCR reads, holding one entry per CDR3 protein. The table lists a few hundred thousand distinct CDR3 sequences, around a fifth of them singletons. The source material was blood. The source of these receptors is a woman aged 70 to 79 with Graves' ophthalmopathy.

This clonotype was counted at least ten times. J is TRBJ2-3 and V is TRBV28, with D perhaps matching TRBD1 (6 bases). Trimming took off 4 bases at V and 0 bases at J, with 17 bases between the two ends. The germline V gene has CDR1 MDHEN and CDR2 SYDVKM. The CDR3 runs 17 residues. Written as DNA, the CDR3 is TGTGCCAGCAGTTCCGCTGGCTTCAGGGGCAGCACAGATACGCAGTATTTT. It translates to CASSSAGFRGSTDTQYF.

This chain joins TRBV24-1 and TRBJ2-1; the match to TRBD1 covers 9 bases. The CDR3 has 17 residues. CDR1 and CDR2 from the germline V gene are KGHDR and SFDVKD. The V and J ends lost 1 base and 6 bases, in that order; junction bases with no gene match: 9. The CDR3 region is CATSDLPGQGRGNEQFF. The CDR3, as DNA: TGTGCCACCAGTGATTTACCGGGACAGGGTAGGGGCAATGAGCAGTTCTTC.

This clonotype was picked up many times. The chain couples TRBV10-1 to TRBJ1-1; no reliable D call. Germline CDR1 is WNHNN and CDR2 is SYGVQD (reference sequence). V was clipped by 9 bases and J by 4 bases, with 9 bases between them. The CDR3 sequence is 11 residues long. The CDR3 DNA is TGCGCCAGTCTCAAGCGCACTGAAGCTTTCTTT. Protein product: CASLKRTEAFF.

This clonotype occurred once. This may arise from a read error, as a much more abundant clone is one base away. No conserved phenylalanine or tryptophan ends this CDR3, so it is likely a read error. The V and J genes are TRBV7-8 and TRBJ1-1; D unresolved. V shed 2 bases and J shed 0 bases, with 19 bases lying between them. CDR1 SGHVS and CDR2 FQNEAQ come from the germline V gene. This CDR3 region has 18 residues. The DNA of the CDR3 is TGTGCCAGCAGCTTAAGGACTAAGGCAGACCCAATGAACACTGAAGCTTTCCTT. This gives the protein CASSLRTKADPMNTEAFL.

In its sample, this clonotype was seen many times. The V call is TRBV28, the J call TRBJ2-2; unclear D gene. CDR3 length: 12 residues. V was trimmed by 5 bases and J by 8 bases, leaving 9 bases between them. Germline assignment: CDR1 MDHEN and CDR2 SYDVKM. The DNA for the CDR3 is TGTGCCAGCAGTCCCGTGGGTGGGGAGCTGTTTTTT. Translating it yields CASSPVGGELFF. The complete variable domain, with remaining parts taken from reference TRBV28 and TRBJ2-2, reads DVKVTQSSRYLVKRTGEKVFLECVQDMDHENMFWYRQDPGLGLRLIYFSYDVKMKEKGDIPEGYSVSREKKERFSLILESASTNQTSMYLCASSPVGGELFFGEGSRLTVL.

V gene TRBV10-2 combines with J gene TRBJ2-2, with D maybe TRBD2 (6 bases). CDR1 and CDR2 from the germline V gene are WSHSY and SAAADI. The CDR3 is 16 amino acids. Trimming stripped 3 bases from V and 5 bases from J, with 16 bases between. The CDR3 sequence: CASSERVGGWTGELFF. CDR3 coding DNA: TGCGCCAGCAGTGAAAGGGTCGGGGGATGGACCGGGGAGCTGTTTTTT.

This clonotype was seen only a few times. CDR3 in amino acids: CASREDYRWNTEAFF. The CDR3 bases are TGTGCCAGCAGAGAGGACTACAGGTGGAACACTGAAGCTTTCTTT. The chain has TRBV6-1 and TRBJ1-1, with D possibly being TRBD1 (5 bases). Looked up from germline, CDR1 is MNHNS and CDR2 is SASEGT. The CDR3 consists of 15 residues. Deletions cut 6 bases from V and 1 base from J, with 15 bases between.

V and J are TRBV6-2 or TRBV6-3 and TRBJ2-3, with a tentative D call TRBD1 (6 bases). V gave up 7 bases and J gave up 5 bases, with 16 bases separating them. There are 14 residues in the CDR3. In germline, CDR1 is MNHEY, CDR2 SVGEGT. The CDR3 sequence: CASIGAGAGDTQYF. Written as DNA, the CDR3 is TGTGCCAGCATTGGTGCAGGGGCGGGAGATACGCAGTATTTT.

The chain carries TRBV6-2 or TRBV6-3 and TRBJ2-7, with D uncertain. Germline lookup yields CDR1 MNHEY and CDR2 SVGEGT. This CDR3 spans 13 amino acids. Trimming removed 10 bases from V and 2 bases from J, with 15 bases in between. CDR3 coding DNA: TGTGCCACCTCCACTCCTACTCCCTACGAGCAGTACTTC. Protein: CATSTPTPYEQYF.

The chain combines TRBV3-1 with TRBJ2-3, with 8 bases fitting TRBD2. The ends lost 0 bases at V and 5 bases at J; junction bases unmatched: 7. This CDR3 region has 16 residues. CDR1 LGHDT and CDR2 YNNKEL come from the germline V gene (reference sequence). CDR3 in DNA: TGTGCCAGCAGCCAAGAATCCGGGAGGGCCCTAGATACGCAGTATTTT. This encodes CASSQESGRALDTQYF.

This clonotype was picked up a small number of times. The genes are TRBV12-5 and TRBJ2-5, with D possibly matching TRBD1 (6 bases). CDR3 length: 14 residues. The V and J ends lost 3 bases and 1 base respectively, with 9 bases between them. Germline V gives CDR1 LGHNT, CDR2 FRNRAP. The CDR3 loop is CASGFGDTQETQYF. DNA of the CDR3: TGTGCTAGTGGTTTTGGGGACACCCAAGAGACCCAGTACTTC.

The chain links TRBV20-1 to TRBJ2-3; 7 bases agree with TRBD2. CDR1 DFQATT and CDR2 SNEGSKA come from the germline V gene (reference sequence). V lost 3 bases and J lost 2; bases outside the gene matches: 5. The CDR3 is 14 amino acids. The CDR3, as DNA: TGCAGTGCTAGGCCTAGCGGACTCACAGATACGCAGTATTTT. Translated: CSARPSGLTDTQYF.

In this sample, this clonotype turned up a few times. This chain connects TRBV30 to TRBJ2-7, with TRBD2 identical over 8 bases. Trimming cost V 5 bases and J 3 bases; bases outside gene matches: 6. CDR3 size: 13 residues. Germline V lookup: CDR1 GTSNPN, CDR2 SVGIG (reference sequence). The CDR3 reads CAWGTGLVYEQYF. The CDR3 nucleotides read TGTGCCTGGGGAACGGGACTAGTCTACGAGCAGTACTTC.

This chain uses TRBV6-1 with TRBJ2-2; no firm D call. Germline V CDR1 and CDR2: MNHNS, SASEGT. CDR3 length: 14 residues. V gave up 8 bases and J gave up 5 bases, with 15 bases separating them. CDR3 DNA sequence: TGTGCCAGCGGGTGGAAAGGGATGACCGGGGAGCTGTTTTTT. Residues: CASGWKGMTGELFF.

This clonotype was seen ten or more times. The rearrangement uses TRBV7-3 and TRBJ1-1; TRBD1 is a possible D gene (6 bases). V was trimmed by 1 base and J by 7 bases, leaving 16 bases between them. The CDR3 loop spans 15 amino acids. The germline V gene encodes CDR1 SGHTA and CDR2 FQGTGA. CDR3 loop: CASSLNTGRKGEAFF. CDR3 DNA sequence: TGTGCCAGCAGCTTAAACACAGGGCGAAAAGGTGAAGCTTTCTTT.

The chain uses TRBV28 and TRBJ1-3; D is unclear. This CDR3 is built from 16 residues. Germline V gene data show CDR1 as MDHEN and CDR2 as SYDVKM. Trimming shortened V by 6 bases and J by 0 bases, and 15 bases separated the two germline ends. CDR3 sequence: CASSPIRAISGNTIYF. In nucleotides, the CDR3 is TGTGCCAGCAGCCCGATTCGGGCAATCTCTGGAAACACCATATATTTT.

This chain's CDR3 is CASSSLELGGVRPYEQYF. CDR3 nucleotides: TGTGCCAGCAGCTCACTAGAACTCGGTGGGGTTAGGCCCTACGAGCAGTACTTC. The chain recombines TRBV7-8 with TRBJ2-7; D possibly corresponds to TRBD2 (5 bases). With 4 bases removed from V and 2 bases from J, the gap between germline ends came to 24 bases. CDR1 SGHVS and CDR2 FQNEAQ come from the germline V gene. There are 18 residues in the CDR3.

This clonotype was detected ten times or more. This rearrangement joins TRBV6-1 to TRBJ2-7; D is tentatively TRBD1 or TRBD2 (5 bases each). The germline CDR1 and CDR2 sequences are MNHNS and SASEGT. Trimming shortened V by 6 bases and J by 0 bases, and 18 bases separated the two germline ends. The CDR3 totals 16 residues. The CDR3 coding sequence is TGTGCCAGCAGGGGTCTTTCAGGGACGAGCTCCTACGAGCAGTACTTC. It yields the protein CASRGLSGTSSYEQYF.

V is TRBV14 and J is TRBJ2-7; 11 bases map to TRBD1. V dropped 8 bases and J dropped 6; count of bases not matched to a gene: 9. CDR1 SGHDN and CDR2 FVKESK come from the germline V gene. CDR3 length equals 14 residues. CDR3 region: CASHLSGTGGEQYF. CDR3 nucleotide sequence: TGTGCCAGCCACTTGTCCGGGACAGGGGGCGAGCAGTACTTC.

The chain links TRBV18 to TRBJ1-4; D remains unclear. Trimming stripped 6 bases from V and 5 bases from J, with 13 bases between. The germline V gene has CDR1 KGHSH and CDR2 LQKENI. The CDR3 covers 14 residues. In DNA, the CDR3 is TGTGCCAGCTCCATCAACGGGCGAAATGAAAAACTGTTTTTT. This sequence encodes CASSINGRNEKLFF.

Concerning this clonotype itself: A much larger clone is a single base away; this may be a read error. The rearrangement uses TRBV7-8 and TRBJ2-7; 7 nucleotides align to TRBD1. Per the germline V gene, CDR1 is SGHVS and CDR2 is FQNEAQ. The V and J ends lost 6 bases and 4 bases, in that order; junction bases with no gene match: 3. The CDR3 is made up of 12 amino acids. Here the CDR3 DNA reads TGTGCCAGCAGAGGACAGGCTTACGAGCAGTACTTC. Translation: CASRGQAYEQYF.

This rearrangement joins TRBV10-3 to TRBJ1-1; D possibly corresponds to TRBD1 (5 bases). This CDR3 spans 13 amino acids. Germline V CDR1 and CDR2: ENHRY, SYGVKD. V was shortened by 3 bases and J by 7 bases, with 12 bases between the two germline ends. CDR3 sequence (DNA): TGTGCCATCAGTGAACTCACAGGAATTGAAGCTTTCTTT. It codes for CAISELTGIEAFF.

A few counts support this clonotype. V gene TRBV27 combines with J gene TRBJ1-4; D unclear. The germline gives CDR1 MNHEY, CDR2 SMNVEV (reference sequence). Trimming cost V 2 bases and J 4 bases, with 8 bases left between them. The CDR3 runs to 14 residues. CDR3 region: CASSLVRSNEKLFF. The CDR3 DNA is TGTGCCAGCAGTTTAGTGAGGAGTAATGAAAAACTGTTTTTT.

This clonotype was seen more than once but under ten times. The chain combines TRBV7-3 with TRBJ2-1; perhaps TRBD2 as D (5 bases). The CDR3 length is 12 residues. The germline CDR1 and CDR2 sequences are SGHTA and FQGTGA. V lost 5 bases to trimming and J lost 9 bases, with 11 bases between them. CDR3 residues: CASSPSRGEQFF. The CDR3 DNA sequence: TGTGCCAGCAGCCCATCACGGGGTGAGCAGTTCTTC.

This clonotype was detected a few times. J is TRBJ2-7 and V is TRBV7-9, with TRBD1 matching 8 bases. Germline CDR1 and CDR2: SEHNR and FQNEAQ (reference sequence). The CDR3 contains 15 residues. Losses at the gene ends were 3 bases for V and 5 bases for J; bases not matched to a gene: 9. The CDR3 here is CASSLRQGTLDEQYF. The CDR3 DNA reads as TGTGCCAGCAGCTTGCGACAGGGGACCCTCGACGAGCAGTACTTC.

V and J are TRBV24-1 and TRBJ2-3, with 7 nucleotides matching TRBD1. Unmatched junction bases numbered 10, after V lost 5 bases and J lost 6 bases. Germline V gene data show CDR1 as KGHDR and CDR2 as SFDVKD. The CDR3 runs 15 residues. CDR3 nucleotides: TGTGCCACCAGTGGTGAGAGGGGGCGCGTGGATACGCAGTATTTT. This encodes CATSGERGRVDTQYF.

The table lists this clonotype with a few counts. The chain couples TRBV5-1 to TRBJ1-2, with 7 bases fitting TRBD1. V gave up 3 bases and J gave up 4 bases; unmatched junction bases: 3. The germline CDR1 and CDR2 sequences are SGHRS and YFSETQ. This CDR3 is built from 13 residues. The CDR3 is CASSSRGLYGYTF. The CDR3 coding sequence is TGCGCCAGCAGCTCTAGGGGGCTCTATGGCTACACCTTC.

The chain links TRBV20-1 to TRBJ2-6; D uncertain. V lost 5 bases to trimming and J lost 1 base, with 9 bases between them. CDR1 is DFQATT and CDR2 is SNEGSKA in the germline V gene (reference sequence). The CDR3 runs to 14 residues. CDR3: CSALDRSGANVLTF. CDR3 nucleotide sequence: TGCAGTGCTCTGGACCGATCTGGGGCCAACGTCCTGACTTTC.

This clonotype was observed a handful of times. The V and J genes are TRBV5-6 and TRBJ1-2; possible D gene TRBD1, 5 bases. Trimming removed 0 bases from V and 0 bases from J, with 9 bases in between. Germline CDR1 and CDR2: SGHDT and YYEEEE. The CDR3 has 15 residues. The CDR3 coding sequence is TGTGCCAGCAGCTTGGCCACAGGAGCTAACTATGGCTACACCTTC. Translation gives CASSLATGANYGYTF.

This clonotype has a handful of counts. The gene calls are TRBV3-1 and TRBJ2-3, with TRBD2 identical over 7 bases. Germline CDR1 and CDR2: LGHDT and YNNKEL (reference sequence). Losses at the gene ends were 1 base for V and 9 bases for J; bases not matched to a gene: 7. The CDR3 runs to 14 residues. CDR3 DNA sequence: TGTGCCAGCAGCCAAGGGACTCTCGGGAGGACGCAGTATTTT. The encoded protein is CASSQGTLGRTQYF.

The CDR3 bases are TGTGCCAGCACCCAGAGAGGGGATGGCTACACCTTC. This sequence encodes CASTQRGDGYTF. J is TRBJ1-2 and V is TRBV28, with a tentative D call TRBD1 (5 bases). Looked up from germline, CDR1 is MDHEN and CDR2 is SYDVKM. V was clipped by 7 bases and J by 6 bases, with 12 bases between them. There are 12 residues in the CDR3.

This chain links TRBV18 with TRBJ1-2, with 9 bases identical to TRBD1. The CDR3 contains 17 residues. Germline CDR1 reads KGHSH; CDR2 reads LQKENI. After removal of 3 bases from V and 0 bases from J, the junction contained 8 bases not matched to a gene. CDR3 in amino acids: CASSPPTRQGANYGYTF. CDR3 nucleotides: TGTGCCAGCTCACCTCCAACTCGACAGGGGGCTAACTATGGCTACACCTTC.